This TCR beta chain derives from a study of blood T cell repertoires in COVID-19. Measured with immunoSEQ multiplex PCR; TCRdb has only the in-frame clones, and not every one. This repertoire shows about 400,000 clones, nearly 90% found once; its top ten account for around 1.8%. This CDR3 has 16 amino acids. V shed 1 base, J shed 4 bases, and the junction held 7 bases outside the gene matches. Germline CDR1 and CDR2: SGHTA and FQGNSA. The V and J genes are TRBV7-2 and TRBJ2-7, with 10 bases matching TRBD2. The sequenced sample consisted of PBMCs or T cells enriched from blood (not recorded which). The receptor was derived from a woman between 18 and 30 years old with acute COVID-19. For the CDR3, the DNA is TGTGCCAGCAGCTTAGTATTTGCTAGCGGGAGTTACGAGCAGTACTTC. Translation gives CASSLVFASGSYEQYF. Combining the CDR3 with reference TRBV7-2 and TRBJ2-7 gives the whole variable domain GAGVSQSPSNKVTEKGKDVELRCDPISGHTALYWYRQSLGQGLEFLIYFQGNSAPDKSGLPSDRFSAERTGGSVSTLTIQRTQQEDSAVYLCASSLVFASGSYEQYFGPGTRLTVT.